Below, one TCR beta chain is given with its context. The data originate from a study of blood T cell repertoires in COVID-19. Overall study: The study drew acute and convalescent COVID-19 samples from the United States, Italy and Spain. The cDNA or gDNA used as material had been derived from T cells, B-cell-depleted T cells, or PBMCs.

Original handling: It was from reference gene primer amplification that nucleated cell counts were estimated. TCRdb's table, derived via immunoSEQ multiplex PCR, lists solely in-frame clones and lacks some. That table supplies the V and J calls and clone size; D and trimming were determined from the DNA. Among under 75,000 clones listed, 79% were seen once. Between the trimmed V and J ends, which lost 0 bases and 7 bases, there was a span of 10 bases. The CDR3 spans 13 residues. Germline V gene data show CDR1 as SGHRS and CDR2 as YFSETQ. The source of this sequence is a woman in her 70s with acute or convalescent COVID-19. The chain uses TRBV5-1 and TRBJ1-2; D perhaps matches TRBD1 (5 bases). Sequencing was performed on peripheral blood. The CDR3, as DNA: TGCGCCAGCAGCTTGGGACAGAACCGTGGCTACACCTTC. Translation: CASSLGQNRGYTF.